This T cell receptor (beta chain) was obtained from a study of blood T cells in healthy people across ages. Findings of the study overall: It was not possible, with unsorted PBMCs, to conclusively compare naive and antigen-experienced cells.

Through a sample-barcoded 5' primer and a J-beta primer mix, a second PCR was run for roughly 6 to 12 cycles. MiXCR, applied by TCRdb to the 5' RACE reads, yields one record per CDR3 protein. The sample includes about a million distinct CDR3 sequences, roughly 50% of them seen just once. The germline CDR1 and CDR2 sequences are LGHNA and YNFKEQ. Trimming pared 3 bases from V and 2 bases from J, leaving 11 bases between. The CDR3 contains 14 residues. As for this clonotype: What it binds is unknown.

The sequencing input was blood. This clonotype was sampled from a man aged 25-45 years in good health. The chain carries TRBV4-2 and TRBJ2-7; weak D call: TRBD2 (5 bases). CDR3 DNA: TGTGCCAGCAGCCACCGGGATCCGACCTACGAGCAGTACTTC. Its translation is CASSHRDPTYEQYF.